This entry lists 14 T cell receptor beta chains sequenced from one sample in a study of blood T cell repertoires in COVID-19. Here immunoSEQ multiplex PCR was the method, and the copy in TCRdb shows in-frame clones only, minus some. The repertoire holds 150,000 to 200,000 clones, with 70% to 90% as singletons. The sequenced sample consisted of PBMCs or T cells enriched from blood (not recorded which). The receptors here all came from a woman aged 50 to 60 who had recovered from COVID-19.

J is TRBJ1-1 and V is TRBV10-3; D is undetermined. The CDR3 runs 12 residues. Trimming left V 3 bases short and J 10 bases short, with 12 bases between. The germline gives CDR1 ENHRY, CDR2 SYGVKD. The CDR3 protein is CAISDYEGRAFF. The CDR3 bases are TGTGCCATCAGTGATTATGAGGGTCGAGCTTTCTTT.

There are a few counts of this clone. This chain joins TRBV19 and TRBJ2-4; maybe TRBD2 (5 bases). Trimming pared 3 bases from V and 1 base from J, leaving 16 bases between. CDR1 is LNHDA, CDR2 SQIVND, per germline (reference sequence). The CDR3 spans 17 residues. CDR3 in DNA: TGTGCCAGTAGTATCGGTGGCCGGCCGGGGGCCAAAAACATTCAGTACTTC. Residues: CASSIGGRPGAKNIQYF.

DNA of the CDR3: TGTGCCAGCAGTTTCTTTTCGGTCCAGCCCCAGCATTTT. Amino acids: CASSFFSVQPQHF. This sequence joins TRBV28 and TRBJ1-5; no clear D gene. The CDR3 is made up of 13 amino acids. V was cut by 3 bases and J by 7 bases, with 10 bases left in between. In germline, CDR1 is MDHEN, CDR2 SYDVKM.

The V call is TRBV9, the J call TRBJ1-1; 7 bases map to TRBD1. Germline V gene sequence: CDR1 SGDLS, CDR2 YYNGEE. V lost 4 bases to trimming and J lost 3 bases; unmatched junction nucleotides: 9. The CDR3 covers 15 residues. The CDR3 nucleotides read TGTGCCAGCAGCCCCCGAGAGGGGGCGCACACTGAAGCTTTCTTT. Protein product: CASSPREGAHTEAFF.

This chain joins TRBV19 and TRBJ1-1; unclear D gene. The CDR3 has 12 amino acids. Between the trimmed V and J ends, which lost 3 bases and 8 bases, there was a span of 10 bases. Germline lookup yields CDR1 LNHDA and CDR2 SQIVND (reference sequence). CDR3 in DNA: TGTGCCAGTAGTATGAGGGCAGGAGAAGCTTTCTTT. Protein sequence: CASSMRAGEAFF.

The chain employs TRBV7-9 and TRBJ2-5; 7 nucleotides align to TRBD1. This CDR3 spans 14 amino acids. V was pared by 8 bases and J by 4 bases, with 10 bases of the junction left unmatched. CDR1 and CDR2 (germline): SEHNR, FQNEAQ (reference sequence). The CDR3 DNA is TGTGCCAGCGGTACCACAGGGGCCCTAGAGACCCAGTACTTC. Translation: CASGTTGALETQYF.

The chain links TRBV28 to TRBJ2-7, with D perhaps matching TRBD2 (5 bases). With 6 bases removed from V and 1 base from J, the gap between germline ends came to 7 bases. CDR3 size: 12 residues. The germline V gene encodes CDR1 MDHEN and CDR2 SYDVKM. CDR3 sequence reads: CASSEGSYEQYV. The CDR3 DNA follows: TGTGCCAGCAGCGAGGGTTCCTACGAGCAGTACGTC.

The chain uses TRBV7-2 and TRBJ1-3; D ambiguous. Germline CDR1 and CDR2: SGHTA and FQGNSA. The CDR3 consists of 16 residues. V lost 1 base and J lost 0, with 10 bases in between. The CDR3 loop is CASSLDQVASGNTIYF. The DNA of the CDR3 is TGTGCCAGCAGCTTAGACCAGGTGGCCTCTGGAAACACCATATATTTT. Combining the CDR3 with reference TRBV7-2 and TRBJ1-3 gives the whole variable domain GAGVSQSPSNKVTEKGKDVELRCDPISGHTALYWYRQSLGQGLEFLIYFQGNSAPDKSGLPSDRFSAERTGGSVSTLTIQRTQQEDSAVYLCASSLDQVASGNTIYFGEGSWLTVV.

V gene TRBV7-2 combines with J gene TRBJ1-6; TRBD1 aligns across 10 bases. Trimming at V came to 8 bases and at J to 8 bases, leaving 0 bases not matched to a gene. The CDR3 extends over 12 amino acids. Per germline, CDR1 SGHTA and CDR2 FQGNSA. CDR3 amino acids: CASGTGDSPLHF. The CDR3 DNA reads as TGTGCCAGCGGGACAGGGGATTCACCCCTCCACTTT.

The V call is TRBV5-8, the J call TRBJ2-1; D ambiguous. The CDR3 is 13 amino acids. Trimming took off 4 bases at V and 9 bases at J, with 14 bases between the two ends. CDR1 and CDR2 from the germline V gene are SGHTS and YDEGEE. The CDR3 nucleotides are TGTGCCAGCAGCATTGACCTAGTAACTGAGCAGTTCTTC. Protein product: CASSIDLVTEQFF.

The chain links TRBV7-2 to TRBJ1-2; the match to TRBD1 covers 7 bases. There are 13 residues in the CDR3. V shed 8 bases, J shed 4 bases, and the junction held 7 bases outside the gene matches. Germline CDR1 is SGHTA and CDR2 is FQGNSA. CDR3 bases: TGTGCCAGCGGCCGGGACAGCATCTATGGCTACACCTTC. This translates into CASGRDSIYGYTF. Using reference TRBV7-2 and TRBJ1-2 for the parts outside the CDR3, the full variable domain is GAGVSQSPSNKVTEKGKDVELRCDPISGHTALYWYRQSLGQGLEFLIYFQGNSAPDKSGLPSDRFSAERTGGSVSTLTIQRTQQEDSAVYLCASGRDSIYGYTFGSGTRLTVV.

This rearrangement joins TRBV4-3 to TRBJ1-3; 10 nucleotides agree with TRBD1. This CDR3 contains 15 residues. The germline gives CDR1 LGHNA, CDR2 YSLEER. V lost 6 bases to trimming and J lost 4 bases; unmatched junction nucleotides: 6. The CDR3 protein is CASSWGQGSGNTIYF. Here the CDR3 DNA reads TGCGCCAGCAGTTGGGGACAGGGGTCGGGAAACACCATATATTTT.

The gene calls are TRBV11-3 and TRBJ1-4, with 7 bases aligning to TRBD1. V trimming: 5 bases; J trimming: 5 bases; junction bases outside the gene matches: 14. The V gene's germline CDR1 is SGHNT and CDR2 YENEEA. The CDR3 consists of 17 residues. For the CDR3, the DNA is TGTGCCAGCAGCCCCGGATCCGGACAGGCGGCAAATGAAAAACTGTTTTTT. Translating gives CASSPGSGQAANEKLFF.

The V and J genes are TRBV28 and TRBJ1-2, with TRBD1 identical over 9 bases. This CDR3 comprises 14 residues. The germline CDR1 and CDR2 sequences are MDHEN and SYDVKM. Trimming at V came to 4 bases and at J to 5 bases, leaving 5 bases not matched to a gene. This chain's CDR3 is CASSSSGTGYGYTF. The CDR3 DNA is TGTGCCAGCAGTTCCTCCGGGACAGGGTATGGCTACACCTTC.